These T cell receptor beta chains were read from a single sample in a study of cytomegalovirus exposure and HLA in healthy donors. Assay: immunoSEQ multiplex PCR; the TCRdb copy retains only in-frame clones and omits some. The data hold approximately 190,000 clones, with around 73% observed a single time. The sample consisted of PBMCs. The receptors shown here come from a woman in her twenties or thirties in good health and CMV-seropositive. Each CDR3 is given with its conserved first and last residue. Each record gives: J gene, clone size, V gene, D gene, CDR3 DNA, CDR3 protein. The D gene is left open where the match is weak. Only some rows state a clone size, as once, few, many or a class for expanded clones.

>TRBJ2-3|-|TRBV4-3|-
TGCGCCTCTGGCGGGACGTTCACAGATACGCAGTATTTT
CASGGTFTDTQYF
>TRBJ1-2|-|TRBV30|-
TGTGCCTGGATCTTTGACAGTACCCTACCTAACTATGGCTACACCTTC
CAWIFDSTLPNYGYTF
>TRBJ1-5|-|TRBV19|-
TGTGCCTCCTCTACCGGGTATCTTCTTAGCAATCAGCCCCAGCATTTT
CASSTGYLLSNQPQHF
>TRBJ2-2|few|TRBV13|TRBD2
TGTGCCAGCAGCCCGCGGACTAGCGGGGGACCAGGGACCGGGGAGCTGTTTTTT
CASSPRTSGGPGTGELFF
>TRBJ2-7|-|TRBV7-8|TRBD1
TGTGCCAGCAGCTCGGACAGGGGGTACGGCTACGAGCAGTACTTC
CASSSDRGYGYEQYF
>TRBJ2-7|-|TRBV15|-
TGTGCCACCAGTTCCAACCCGAGCTCCTACGAGCAGTACTTC
CATSSNPSSYEQYF
>TRBJ2-7|-|TRBV18|-
TGTGCCAGCTCACCAATAGGGGATGCCTACGAGCAGTACTTC
CASSPIGDAYEQYF
>TRBJ2-5|-|TRBV4-1|TRBD2
TGCGCCAGCAGCACGGCGGGGGGGCAAGAGACCCAGTACTTC
CASSTAGGQETQYF
>TRBJ1-3|-|TRBV7-9|TRBD1
TGTGCCAGCAGCTCACAGGGGATTGGAAACACCATATATTTT
CASSSQGIGNTIYF
>TRBJ1-6|-|TRBV9|-
TGTGCCAGCAGCGTAGGGAGGACCGAAAATAATTCACCCCTCCACTTT
CASSVGRTENNSPLHF
>TRBJ2-2|-|TRBV4-1|-
TGCGCCAGCAGCGAGAAGAGCCTCATCACGAACACCGGGGAGCTGTTTTTT
CASSEKSLITNTGELFF
>TRBJ2-1|-|TRBV5-6|-
TGTGCCAGCAGCTTGACAGCCCTGAGCTCCTACAATGAGCAGTTCTTC
CASSLTALSSYNEQFF
>TRBJ2-1|-|TRBV9|TRBD2
TGTGCCAGCAGCGCGTCTAGCGGGAGAGCCGATGAGCAGTTCTTC
CASSASSGRADEQFF
>TRBJ2-7|-|TRBV5-5|TRBD1
TGTGCCAGCAGCCAGACCGGGACAGGACACTACGAGCAGTACTTC
CASSQTGTGHYEQYF
>TRBJ1-1|-|TRBV5-1|-
TGCGCCAGCAGCTTGGTGGAGGGTGACACTGAAGCTTTCTTT
CASSLVEGDTEAFF
>TRBJ1-1|once|TRBV7-2|TRBD1
TGTGCCAGCAGCTCCCCGGGACAGGCAGCTGAAGCTTTCTTT
CASSSPGQAAEAFF
>TRBJ1-2|-|TRBV2|-
TGTGCCAGCAGAGGGGGTGACGGCGGCTACACCTTC
CASRGGDGGYTF
>TRBJ2-7|few|TRBV5-4|TRBD2
TGTGCCAGCGGAAGACTAGCGGGAGTCTCCTACGAGCAGTACTTC
CASGRLAGVSYEQYF
>TRBJ1-2|-|TRBV28|-
TGTGCCAGCAGTTTAAGGGACTTAAGTGGCTACACCTTC
CASSLRDLSGYTF
>TRBJ2-7|-|TRBV19|TRBD1
TGTGCCAGTAGTATAGTAGGGACAGCCTACGAGCAGTACTTC
CASSIVGTAYEQYF
>TRBJ2-7|-|TRBV18|-
TGTGCCAGCCGTCGGGACTTCCCTAACTACGAGCAGTACTTC
CASRRDFPNYEQYF
>TRBJ2-2|once|TRBV28|TRBD2
TGTGCCAGCAGTTACGGGACTAGCGGGATTCCGAACACCGGGGAGCTGTTTTTT
CASSYGTSGIPNTGELFF
>TRBJ2-6|-|TRBV7-2|-
TGTGCCAGCAGCTCGTACATCTCTGGGGCCAACGTCCTGACTTTC
CASSSYISGANVLTF
>TRBJ1-5|-|TRBV6-6|TRBD1
TGTGCCAGCAGTCCCGGGACAGGGGGCGGTGGGCATTTT
CASSPGTGGGGHF
>TRBJ1-3|-|TRBV11-2|-
TGTGCCAGCAGCGGCATAGTCCGGGACACCATATATTTT
CASSGIVRDTIYF
>TRBJ2-5|-|TRBV20-1|-
TGCAGTGCTAGAGAGGAGGAGACCCAGTACTTC
CSAREEETQYF
>TRBJ2-7|-|TRBV10-3|-
TGTGCCATCAGTGGTCGAGTAGGGGGTTCCTACGAGCAGTACTTC
CAISGRVGGSYEQYF
>TRBJ1-3|-|TRBV13|-
TGTGCCAGCAGCTTAGGTATGGGGGGATCTGGAAACACCATATATTTT
CASSLGMGGSGNTIYF
>TRBJ1-3|few|TRBV4-3|TRBD1
TGCGCCAGCAGCCAAGTCCCGGGACAGGCCCCTGGAAACACCATATATTTT
CASSQVPGQAPGNTIYF
>TRBJ1-2|-|TRBV5-1|-
TGCGCCAGCAGCCACTATCAGGGAAACTATGGCTACACCTTC
CASSHYQGNYGYTF
>TRBJ1-1|-|TRBV28|-
TGTGCCAGCAGTTGGGGTGTGACCGAGGGAGCTTTCTTT
CASSWGVTEGAFF
>TRBJ2-3|-|TRBV5-6|-
TGTGCCAGCCTGAGGTGGCTCCTCACAGATACGCAGTATTTT
CASLRWLLTDTQYF
>TRBJ2-2|-|TRBV4-1|TRBD1
TGCGCCAGCAGCCAATCCAAGGGGGCTGAGAACACCGGGGAGCTGTTTTTT
CASSQSKGAENTGELFF
>TRBJ2-7|-|TRBV6-1|TRBD1
TGTGCCAGCAGTGAAATGGGACAGGGCCCCTACGAGCAGTACTTC
CASSEMGQGPYEQYF
>TRBJ1-2|-|TRBV30|-
TGTGCCTGGAGTGTACCCGGGGTCGGCTACACCTTC
CAWSVPGVGYTF
>TRBJ2-2|-|TRBV9|TRBD2
TGTGCCAGCAGCGTTCTGGACGTCACTAGCGGGGCCGGGGAGCTGTTTTTT
CASSVLDVTSGAGELFF
>TRBJ1-1|-|TRBV30|-
TGTGCCTGCCCAAGGGGTGGTGAAGCTTTCTTT
CACPRGGEAFF
>TRBJ1-5|-|TRBV6-6|-
TGTGCCAGCAGTCGAGCTGATAGCAATCAGCCCCAGCATTTT
CASSRADSNQPQHF
>TRBJ2-5|-|TRBV4-2|-
TGTGCCAGCAACCCGGGACTTGAGATGGGGACCCAGTACTTC
CASNPGLEMGTQYF
>TRBJ1-2|-|TRBV7-9|TRBD1
TGTGCCAGCAGTCGTCGGGACAGTACCCATGGCTACACCTTC
CASSRRDSTHGYTF
>TRBJ2-1|few|TRBV6-5|-
TGTGCCAGCAGTTACTCGGGGGGATCCCCCTACAATGAGCAGTTCTTC
CASSYSGGSPYNEQFF
>TRBJ2-7|-|TRBV29-1|TRBD1
TGCAGCGTTAGGACAGGGTATTCCTACGAGCAGTACTTC
CSVRTGYSYEQYF
>TRBJ2-3|-|TRBV7-2|-
TGTGCCAGCAGCTCGTCGGCAGGGGCAGATACGCAGTATTTT
CASSSSAGADTQYF
>TRBJ2-2|-|TRBV2|TRBD1
TGTGCCAGCAGTGAAGGGCAGGGGGCGAACACCGGGGAGCTGTTTTTT
CASSEGQGANTGELFF
>TRBJ2-7|-|TRBV19|TRBD1
TGTGCCAGTAGTCGGGACAGGGGCTACGAGCAGTACTTC
CASSRDRGYEQYF
>TRBJ1-2|-|TRBV5-1|-
TGCGCCAGCAGCGTAGAAAGCGATGGCTACACCTTC
CASSVESDGYTF
>TRBJ2-7|-|TRBV18|TRBD1
TGTGCCAGCTCGGATGACAGGGGAAGATACGAGCAGTACTTC
CASSDDRGRYEQYF
>TRBJ2-2|-|TRBV5-1|TRBD2
TGCGCCAGCAGCTTGGCCCTGGGGAGCGGGGGGCTCTCCCCCCACGGGGAGCTGTTTTTT
CASSLALGSGGLSPHGELFF
>TRBJ1-1|-|TRBV7-2|-
TGTGCCAGCAGCCTAGCGTCAGGGCAGAGTGTAGCTTTCTTT
CASSLASGQSVAFF
>TRBJ1-1|-|TRBV28|-
TGTGCCAGCAGTCTCAGGGGAGCCGCGACTGAAGCTTTCTTT
CASSLRGAATEAFF
>TRBJ1-6|-|TRBV9|-
TGTGCCAGCAGCGTAGAACGGAATTCACCCCTCCACTTT
CASSVERNSPLHF
>TRBJ1-6|-|TRBV5-1|TRBD1
TGCGCCAGCAGCTTGTGGGGACAGCCTAATTCACCCCTCCACTTT
CASSLWGQPNSPLHF
>TRBJ1-5|few|TRBV19|-
TGTGCCAGTACCATGATTGGCGAGGGCGGCAATCAGCCCCAGCATTTT
CASTMIGEGGNQPQHF
>TRBJ1-6|-|TRBV2|-
TGTGCCAGCAGGGAACGTACTGACAGCCATTCACCCCTCCACTTT
CASRERTDSHSPLHF